What follows is one T cell receptor beta chain and its context. The data derive from a study of control samples from healthy donors and cancer patients. Only in-frame clones appear in the TCRdb table, and some are missing; sequencing was by immunoSEQ multiplex PCR. The table has 100,000 to 150,000 clones, 80% to 95% seen once; the top ten hold around 7.9%. The V gene's germline CDR1 is SGHRS and CDR2 YFSETQ. The ends were cut back, 7 bases at V and 0 bases at J, with 14 bases in the middle. CDR3 size: 16 residues. The specimen sequenced was blood. The sequence derives from a man between 18 and 29 years old in good health. The chain carries TRBV5-1 and TRBJ2-6; no definite D call. In DNA form, the CDR3 reads TGCGCCAGCTCGGAACAGCCAAGCTCTGGGGCCAACGTCCTGACTTTC. This translates into CASSEQPSSGANVLTF.